Below, 14 T cell receptor beta chains from the same sample are listed, as sequenced in a study of human T cells and chemical hapten exposure. The time point here: pre-sensitization, week 0. Treatment noted: therapeutic diphenylcyclopropenone sensitization with weekly scalp DPC. TCRdb passed the RACE reads through MiXCR, listing each CDR3 protein once. Of some 250,000 distinct CDR3 sequences in the sample, roughly 7.7% were seen once. The source material was whole blood, sampled in connection with sensitization to the hapten diphenylcyclopropenone (DPC). Every receptor here comes from a young man with alopecia areata. Some clones in this sample may be carry-over from other donors' samples.

This clonotype was found a few times. CDR3 protein: CASSQDYNSPLHF. The DNA of the CDR3 is TGCGCCAGCAGCCAGGACTATAATTCACCCCTCCACTTT. The chain employs TRBV4-3 and TRBJ1-6, with no clear D. This CDR3 contains 13 residues. V dropped 3 bases and J dropped 3 bases, with 3 bases sitting between them. Germline assignment: CDR1 LGHNA and CDR2 YSLEER.

V gene TRBV3-1 combines with J gene TRBJ2-1; D may be TRBD2 (6 bases). From germline, CDR1 is LGHDT and CDR2 YNNKEL (reference sequence). CDR3 length: 15 residues. The V gene lost 6 bases and the J gene lost 0 bases, with 12 bases spanning the gap. CDR3 bases: TGTGCCAGCAGTGGGACTGGGAACTCCTACAATGAGCAGTTCTTC. It yields the protein CASSGTGNSYNEQFF.

The rearrangement links TRBV27 to TRBJ2-3; TRBD2 might be the D (6 bases). V dropped 1 base and J dropped 1 base, with 6 bases sitting between them. The germline CDR1 and CDR2 sequences are MNHEY and SMNVEV (reference sequence). The CDR3 consists of 14 residues. CDR3 amino acids: CASSLWGGTDTQYF. The DNA for the CDR3 is TGTGCCAGCAGTTTATGGGGGGGCACAGATACGCAGTATTTT.

The chain couples TRBV12-3 or TRBV12-4 to TRBJ2-2; 7 bases are shared with TRBD1. V lost 6 bases to trimming and J lost 0 bases; unmatched junction nucleotides: 10. The CDR3 consists of 17 residues. The CDR3 DNA follows: TGTGCCAGCAGAAGCATAGGACAGGAGACGAACACCGGGGAGCTGTTTTTT. It is translated as CASRSIGQETNTGELFF.

This clonotype was detected only a few times. The junction shows a germline mismatch at one end, possibly a read error. The chain is built from TRBV7-6 and TRBJ1-5; D unresolved. CDR3 length equals 17 residues. Per germline, CDR1 SGHVS and CDR2 FNYEAQ. The CDR3 here is CARSSPVGTVNNQPQHF. The CDR3, as DNA: TGTGCCAGAAGCTCCCCGGTGGGAACGGTGAACAATCAGCCCCAGCATTTT.

The J gene is TRBJ1-5, the V gene TRBV24-1; maybe TRBD1 (6 bases). Germline CDR1 and CDR2: KGHDR and SFDVKD. This CDR3 spans 14 amino acids. Trimming stripped 8 bases from V and 5 bases from J, with 15 bases between. The CDR3 sequence is CATTGDRKDQPQHF. The CDR3 DNA reads as TGTGCCACCACCGGAGACAGGAAGGATCAGCCCCAGCATTTT.

This chain joins TRBV4-3 and TRBJ1-1; the D gene is possibly TRBD1 (6 bases). Germline V gene sequence: CDR1 LGHNA, CDR2 YSLEER. With 8 bases removed from V and 1 base from J, the gap between germline ends came to 14 bases. The CDR3 runs 14 residues. The CDR3 DNA reads as TGCGCCAGCGCAATCGGACAGTCGAACACTGAAGCTTTCTTT. Protein: CASAIGQSNTEAFF.

Only a few counts were recorded for this clonotype. The chain recombines TRBV4-1 with TRBJ1-5; D gene uncertain. CDR1 is MGHRA and CDR2 is YSYEKL in the germline V gene. V lost 4 bases, J lost 5 bases, and 9 bases lay in between. This CDR3 is built from 13 residues. CDR3 in DNA: TGCGCCAGCAGCCTTGGGCCTTATCAGCCCCAGCATTTT. Translating it yields CASSLGPYQPQHF.

The table lists this clonotype with a few counts. The V and J genes are TRBV5-1 and TRBJ1-2, with a tentative D call TRBD1 (5 bases). Germline CDR1 SGHRS, CDR2 YFSETQ. Trimming removed 4 bases at V and 1 base at J, with 14 bases between. This CDR3 is built from 15 residues. CDR3 loop: CASSEGLNLNYGYTF. The CDR3 nucleotides are TGCGCCAGCAGCGAGGGACTTAACCTTAACTATGGCTACACCTTC.

V is TRBV7-3 and J is TRBJ2-2; no reliable D call. There are 13 residues in the CDR3. V dropped 5 bases and J dropped 5 bases, with 9 bases sitting between them. Per the germline V gene, CDR1 is SGHTA and CDR2 is FQGTGA. The CDR3 coding sequence is TGTGCCAGCAGCCCGTCCTTAACCGGGGAGCTGTTTTTT. Translated: CASSPSLTGELFF.

This clonotype was counted only a few times. The J gene is TRBJ2-5, the V gene TRBV20-1; 8 bases fit TRBD2. Losses at the gene ends were 4 bases for V and 5 bases for J; bases not matched to a gene: 9. The CDR3 extends over 14 amino acids. CDR1 and CDR2 from the germline V gene are DFQATT and SNEGSKA (reference sequence). DNA for the CDR3: TGCAGTGCTACGCCGGGACTAGGTCGGGAGACCCAGTACTTC. Encoded protein: CSATPGLGRETQYF.

The chain carries TRBV20-1 and TRBJ1-2; D possibly corresponds to TRBD1 (6 bases). Germline V lookup: CDR1 DFQATT, CDR2 SNEGSKA (reference sequence). The germline V and J ends were trimmed by 0 bases and 8 bases, with 13 bases remaining between them. The CDR3 runs 13 residues. The CDR3 nucleotides are TGCAGTGCTAGAGATAGGGGGACGATAGGCTACACCTTC. As protein: CSARDRGTIGYTF.

This clonotype was seen a handful of times. V usage is TRBV9 and J usage is TRBJ2-7, with TRBD2 identical over 8 bases. Unmatched junction bases numbered 16, after V lost 3 bases and J lost 5 bases. Germline V CDR1 and CDR2: SGDLS, YYNGEE. The CDR3 has 17 residues. CDR3 nucleotides: TGTGCCAGCAGCGCCTCCGGGACTAGAGGTTTTGGTAACGAGCAGTACTTC. Protein: CASSASGTRGFGNEQYF.

The chain recombines TRBV28 with TRBJ2-7, with D perhaps being TRBD1 or TRBD2 (5 bases each). The CDR3 has 13 amino acids. With 10 bases removed from V and 2 bases from J, the gap between germline ends came to 15 bases. Germline CDR1 reads MDHEN; CDR2 reads SYDVKM. DNA of the CDR3: TGTGCCACCAGGGACGGTTTTACCTACGAGCAGTACTTC. It codes for CATRDGFTYEQYF. The full variable domain, rest sourced from reference TRBV28 and TRBJ2-7, is DVKVTQSSRYLVKRTGEKVFLECVQDMDHENMFWYRQDPGLGLRLIYFSYDVKMKEKGDIPEGYSVSREKKERFSLILESASTNQTSMYLCATRDGFTYEQYFGPGTRLTVT.